The clone carrying this T cell receptor beta chain was seen a few times. This entry comes from a study of blood T cell repertoires in COVID-19. Germline assignment: CDR1 WNHNN and CDR2 SYGVQD (reference sequence). The CDR3 covers 15 residues. V shed 0 bases and J 7 bases; nucleotides not matched to a gene: 4. Assay: immunoSEQ multiplex PCR; the TCRdb copy retains only in-frame clones and omits some. The repertoire holds fewer than 50,000 clones, with more than 75% as singletons. V and J are TRBV10-1 and TRBJ2-1; 9 positions match TRBD2. Material for sequencing was peripheral blood. This clonotype was sampled from a human donor in a cohort sampled during active COVID-19. CDR3 region: CASSESGTSRNEQFF. The CDR3, as DNA: TGCGCCAGCAGTGAGTCGGGGACTAGCAGGAATGAGCAGTTCTTC.